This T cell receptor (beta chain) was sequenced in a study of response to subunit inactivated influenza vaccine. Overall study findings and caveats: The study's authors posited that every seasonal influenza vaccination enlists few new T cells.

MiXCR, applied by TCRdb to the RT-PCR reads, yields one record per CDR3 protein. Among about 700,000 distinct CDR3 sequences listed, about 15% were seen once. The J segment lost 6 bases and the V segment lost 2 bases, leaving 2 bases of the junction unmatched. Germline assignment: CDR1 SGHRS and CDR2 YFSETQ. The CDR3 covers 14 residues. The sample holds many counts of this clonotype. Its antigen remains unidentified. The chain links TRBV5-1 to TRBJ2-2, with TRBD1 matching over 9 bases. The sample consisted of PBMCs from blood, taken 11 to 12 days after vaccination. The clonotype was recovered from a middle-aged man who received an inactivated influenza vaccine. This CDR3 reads CASSFGTGPGELFF. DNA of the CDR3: TGCGCCAGCAGCTTTGGGACAGGGCCCGGGGAGCTGTTTTTT.